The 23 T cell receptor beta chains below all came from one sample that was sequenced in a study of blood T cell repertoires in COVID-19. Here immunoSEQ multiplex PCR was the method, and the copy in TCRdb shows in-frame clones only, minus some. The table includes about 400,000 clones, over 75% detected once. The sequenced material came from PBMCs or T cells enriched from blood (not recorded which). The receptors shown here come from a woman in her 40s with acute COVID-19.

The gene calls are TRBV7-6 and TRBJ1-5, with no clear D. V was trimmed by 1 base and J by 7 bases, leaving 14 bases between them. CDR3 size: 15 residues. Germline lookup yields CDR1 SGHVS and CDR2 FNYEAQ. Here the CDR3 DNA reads TGTGCCAGCAGCTTAGAGCCCTTCACGAGCCAGCCCCAGCATTTT. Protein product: CASSLEPFTSQPQHF.

The DNA for the CDR3 is TGTGCCAGCAGCCCCGGGGGACCGAACTATGGCTACACCTTC. It is translated as CASSPGGPNYGYTF. J is TRBJ1-2 and V is TRBV5-4; D perhaps matches TRBD1 (5 bases). V lost 4 bases to trimming and J lost 2 bases, with 12 bases between them. The CDR3 loop spans 14 amino acids. CDR1 is SGHNT, CDR2 YYREEE, per germline (reference sequence).

The CDR3 loop reads CASSAGTTPGELFF. The CDR3 nucleotides read TGTGCCAGCAGTGCCGGGACTACACCGGGGGAGCTGTTTTTT. V and J are TRBV2 and TRBJ2-2, with TRBD2 identical over 7 bases. Losses at the gene ends were 4 bases for V and 8 bases for J; bases not matched to a gene: 7. The CDR3 is 14 residues long. Germline V gene sequence: CDR1 SNHLY, CDR2 FYNNEI.

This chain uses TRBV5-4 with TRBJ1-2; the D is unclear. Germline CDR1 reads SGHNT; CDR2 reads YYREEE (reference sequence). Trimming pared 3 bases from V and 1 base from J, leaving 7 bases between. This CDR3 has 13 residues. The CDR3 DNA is TGTGCCAGCAGCTCCAGCGGTAACTATGGCTACACCTTC. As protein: CASSSSGNYGYTF.

The CDR3 loop is CASSTEDGELFF. The CDR3 bases are TGTGCCAGCAGTACCGAGGACGGGGAGCTGTTTTTT. The chain is built from TRBV12-3 or TRBV12-4 and TRBJ2-2; unclear D gene. This CDR3 is 12 amino acids long. V was shortened by 5 bases and J by 7 bases, with 8 bases between the two germline ends.

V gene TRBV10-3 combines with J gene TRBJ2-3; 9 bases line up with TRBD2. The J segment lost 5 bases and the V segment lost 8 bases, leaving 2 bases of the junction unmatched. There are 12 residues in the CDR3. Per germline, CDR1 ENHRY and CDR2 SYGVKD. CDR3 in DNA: TGTGCCATCGGGACTAGCCAAGATACGCAGTATTTT. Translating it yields CAIGTSQDTQYF.

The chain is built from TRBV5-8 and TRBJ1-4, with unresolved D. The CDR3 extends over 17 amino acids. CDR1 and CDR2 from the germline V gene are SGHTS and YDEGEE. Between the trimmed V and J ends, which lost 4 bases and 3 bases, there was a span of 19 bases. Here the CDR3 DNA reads TGTGCCAGCAGCCTTCTTACCCTGCCGAACTCTAATGAAAAACTGTTTTTT. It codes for CASSLLTLPNSNEKLFF.

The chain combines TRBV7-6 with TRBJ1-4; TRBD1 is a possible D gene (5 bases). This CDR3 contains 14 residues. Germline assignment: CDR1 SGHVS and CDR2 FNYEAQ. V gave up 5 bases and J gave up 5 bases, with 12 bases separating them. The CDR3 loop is CASSLQGLNEKLFF. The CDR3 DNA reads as TGTGCCAGCAGCCTCCAGGGTTTGAATGAAAAACTGTTTTTT.

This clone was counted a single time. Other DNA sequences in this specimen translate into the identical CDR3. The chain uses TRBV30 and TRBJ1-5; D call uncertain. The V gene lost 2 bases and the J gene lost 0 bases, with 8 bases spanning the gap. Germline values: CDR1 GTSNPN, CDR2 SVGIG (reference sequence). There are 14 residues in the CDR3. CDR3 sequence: CAWSRTNSNQPQHF. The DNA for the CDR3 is TGTGCCTGGAGTCGGACTAATAGCAATCAGCCCCAGCATTTT. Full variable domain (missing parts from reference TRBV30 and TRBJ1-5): SQTIHQWPATLVQPVGSPLSLECTVEGTSNPNLYWYRQAAGRGLQLLFYSVGIGQISSEVPQNLSASRPQDRQFILSSKKLLLSDSGFYLCAWSRTNSNQPQHFGDGTRLSIL.

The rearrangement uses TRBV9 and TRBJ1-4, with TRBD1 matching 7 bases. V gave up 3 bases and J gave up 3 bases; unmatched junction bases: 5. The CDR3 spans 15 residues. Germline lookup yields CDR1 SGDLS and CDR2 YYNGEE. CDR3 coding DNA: TGTGCCAGCAGCGCCCGGGACAGTTCTAATGAAAAACTGTTTTTT. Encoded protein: CASSARDSSNEKLFF. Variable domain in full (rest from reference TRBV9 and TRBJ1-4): DSGVTQTPKHLITATGQRVTLRCSPRSGDLSVYWYQQSLDQGLQFLIQYYNGEERAKGNILERFSAQQFPDLHSELNLSSLELGDSALYFCASSARDSSNEKLFFGSGTQLSVL.

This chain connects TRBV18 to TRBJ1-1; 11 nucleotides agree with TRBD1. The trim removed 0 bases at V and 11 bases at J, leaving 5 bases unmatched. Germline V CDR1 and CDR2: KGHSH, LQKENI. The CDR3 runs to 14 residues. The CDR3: CASSPPGTGGRAFF. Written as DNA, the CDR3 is TGTGCCAGCTCACCACCCGGGACAGGGGGTCGGGCTTTCTTT.

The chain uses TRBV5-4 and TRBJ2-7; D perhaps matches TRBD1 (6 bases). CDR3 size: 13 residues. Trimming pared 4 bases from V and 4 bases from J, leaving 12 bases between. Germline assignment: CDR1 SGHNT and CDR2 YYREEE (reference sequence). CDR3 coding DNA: TGTGCCAGCAGCCACCGGGACACTTACGAGCAGTACTTC. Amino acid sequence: CASSHRDTYEQYF.

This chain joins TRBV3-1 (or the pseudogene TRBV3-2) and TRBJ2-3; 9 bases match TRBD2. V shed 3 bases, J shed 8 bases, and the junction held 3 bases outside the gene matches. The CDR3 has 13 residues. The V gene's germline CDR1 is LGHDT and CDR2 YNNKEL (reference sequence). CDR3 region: CASSQLAGPTQYF. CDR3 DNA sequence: TGTGCCAGCAGCCAGCTAGCGGGGCCTACGCAGTATTTT.

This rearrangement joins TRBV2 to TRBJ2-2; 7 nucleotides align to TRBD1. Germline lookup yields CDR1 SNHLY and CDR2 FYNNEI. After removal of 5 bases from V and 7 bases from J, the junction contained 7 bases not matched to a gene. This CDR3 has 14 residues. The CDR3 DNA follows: TGTGCCAGCAGTTGGTCAGGGGGTTTCGGGGAGCTGTTTTTT. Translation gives CASSWSGGFGELFF.

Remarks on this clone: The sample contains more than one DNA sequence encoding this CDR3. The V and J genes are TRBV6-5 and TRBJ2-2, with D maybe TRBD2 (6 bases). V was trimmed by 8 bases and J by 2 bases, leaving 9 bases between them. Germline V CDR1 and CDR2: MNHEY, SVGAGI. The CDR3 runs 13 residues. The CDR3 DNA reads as TGTGCCAGCCGGGAGACTAACACCGGGGAGCTGTTTTTT. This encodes CASRETNTGELFF.

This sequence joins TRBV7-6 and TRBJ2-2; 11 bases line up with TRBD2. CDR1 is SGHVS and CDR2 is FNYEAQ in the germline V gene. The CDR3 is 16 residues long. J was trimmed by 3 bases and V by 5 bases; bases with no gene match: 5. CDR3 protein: CASSLSGGADTGELFF. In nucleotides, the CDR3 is TGTGCCAGCAGCCTTAGCGGGGGGGCGGACACCGGGGAGCTGTTTTTT.

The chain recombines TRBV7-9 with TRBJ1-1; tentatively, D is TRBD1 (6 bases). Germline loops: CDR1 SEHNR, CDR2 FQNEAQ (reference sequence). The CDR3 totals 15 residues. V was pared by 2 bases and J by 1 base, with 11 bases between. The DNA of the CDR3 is TGTGCCAGCAGCTTAATGGGGACAAAGAACACTGAAGCTTTCTTT. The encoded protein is CASSLMGTKNTEAFF. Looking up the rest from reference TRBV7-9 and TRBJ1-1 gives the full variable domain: DTGVSQNPRHKITKRGQNVTFRCDPISEHNRLYWYRQTLGQGPEFLTYFQNEAQLEKSRLLSDRFSAERPKGSFSTLEIQRTEQGDSAMYLCASSLMGTKNTEAFFGQGTRLTVV.

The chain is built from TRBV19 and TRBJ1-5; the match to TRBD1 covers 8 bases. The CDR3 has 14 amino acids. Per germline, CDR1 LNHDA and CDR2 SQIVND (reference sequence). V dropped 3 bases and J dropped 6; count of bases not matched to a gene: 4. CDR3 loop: CASSMGTGSQPQHF. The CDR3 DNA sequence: TGTGCCAGTAGTATGGGGACAGGAAGTCAGCCCCAGCATTTT.

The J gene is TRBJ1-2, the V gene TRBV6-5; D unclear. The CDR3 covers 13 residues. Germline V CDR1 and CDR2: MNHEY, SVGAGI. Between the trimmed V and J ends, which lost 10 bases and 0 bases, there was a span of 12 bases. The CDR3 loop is CATSWESNYGYTF. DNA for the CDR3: TGTGCCACCTCCTGGGAGTCTAACTATGGCTACACCTTC.

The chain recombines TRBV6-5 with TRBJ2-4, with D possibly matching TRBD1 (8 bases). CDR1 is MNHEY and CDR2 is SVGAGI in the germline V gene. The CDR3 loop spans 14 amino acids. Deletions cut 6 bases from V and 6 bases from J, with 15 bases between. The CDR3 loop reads CASSRQGRGNIQYF. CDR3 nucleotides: TGTGCCAGCAGCCGACAGGGGAGGGGAAACATTCAGTACTTC.

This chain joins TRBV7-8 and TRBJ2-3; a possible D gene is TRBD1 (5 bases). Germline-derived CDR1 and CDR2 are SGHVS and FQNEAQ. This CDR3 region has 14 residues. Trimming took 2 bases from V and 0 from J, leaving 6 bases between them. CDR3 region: CASSLRQSTDTQYF. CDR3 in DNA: TGTGCCAGCAGCTTAAGACAGAGCACAGATACGCAGTATTTT.

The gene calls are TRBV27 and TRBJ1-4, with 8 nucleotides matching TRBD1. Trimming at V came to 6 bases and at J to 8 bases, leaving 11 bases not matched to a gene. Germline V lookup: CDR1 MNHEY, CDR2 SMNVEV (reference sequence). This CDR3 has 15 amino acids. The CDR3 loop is CASRTGDSIGEKLFF. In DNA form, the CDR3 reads TGTGCCAGCAGGACAGGGGATTCGATTGGCGAAAAACTGTTTTTT.

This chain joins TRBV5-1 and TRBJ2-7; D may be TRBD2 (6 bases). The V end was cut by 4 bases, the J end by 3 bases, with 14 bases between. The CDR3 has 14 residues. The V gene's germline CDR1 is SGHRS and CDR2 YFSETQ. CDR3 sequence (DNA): TGCGCCAGCAGCCCTGGGACGGGAGTCTACGAGCAGTACTTC. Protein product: CASSPGTGVYEQYF. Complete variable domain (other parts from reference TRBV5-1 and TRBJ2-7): KAGVTQTPRYLIKTRGQQVTLSCSPISGHRSVSWYQQTPGQGLQFLFEYFSETQRNKGNFPGRFSGRQFSNSRSEMNVSTLELGDSALYLCASSPGTGVYEQYFGPGTRLTVT.